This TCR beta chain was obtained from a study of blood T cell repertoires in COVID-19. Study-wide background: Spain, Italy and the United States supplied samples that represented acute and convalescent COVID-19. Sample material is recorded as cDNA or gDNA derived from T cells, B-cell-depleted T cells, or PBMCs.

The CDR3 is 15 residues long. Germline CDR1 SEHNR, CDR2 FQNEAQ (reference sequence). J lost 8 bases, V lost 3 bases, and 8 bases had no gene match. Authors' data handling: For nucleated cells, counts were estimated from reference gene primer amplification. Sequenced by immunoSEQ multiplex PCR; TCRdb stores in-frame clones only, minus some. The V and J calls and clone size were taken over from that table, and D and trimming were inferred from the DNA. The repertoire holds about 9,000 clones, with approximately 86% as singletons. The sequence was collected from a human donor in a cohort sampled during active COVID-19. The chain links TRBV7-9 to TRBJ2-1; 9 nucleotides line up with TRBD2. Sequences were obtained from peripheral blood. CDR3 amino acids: CASSLAGGLGDEQFF. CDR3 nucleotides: TGTGCCAGCAGCTTGGCGGGAGGGCTAGGGGATGAGCAGTTCTTC.